Shown below are 22 T cell receptor beta chains from a single sample sequenced in a study of shared clonotypes between healthy human individuals. The method was immunoSEQ multiplex PCR; TCRdb's version includes in-frame clones alone and lacks a portion of them. The table records roughly 500,000 clones, about 84% of them present only once. Specimen: PBMCs. The receptors stem from a woman aged 40 to 50 in good health. Some clones in this sample may be carry-over from other donors' samples.

The chain uses TRBV10-1 and TRBJ2-2; D not resolved. Germline V gene sequence: CDR1 WNHNN, CDR2 SYGVQD (reference sequence). V was pared by 3 bases and J by 4 bases, with 0 bases between. CDR3 size: 11 residues. CDR3 nucleotides: TGCGCCAGCAGTGACACCGGGGAGCTGTTTTTT. Its protein is CASSDTGELFF.

Concerning this clone: This specimen includes other DNA sequences encoding the same CDR3. The chain has TRBV20-1 and TRBJ2-5; D is unclear. The V end lost 0 bases, the J end lost 1 base, and 0 bases lay between the germline ends. The CDR3 loop spans 11 amino acids. The germline V gene has CDR1 DFQATT and CDR2 SNEGSKA (reference sequence). Written as DNA, the CDR3 is TGCAGTGCTAGAGACCAAGAGACCCAGTACTTC. Its protein product is CSARDQETQYF.

Notes on this clone: This specimen includes other DNA sequences encoding the same CDR3. This sequence joins TRBV2 and TRBJ1-1; TRBD1 aligns across 8 bases. Trimming cost V 6 bases and J 2 bases; bases outside gene matches: 5. This CDR3 contains 14 residues. Germline V gene sequence: CDR1 SNHLY, CDR2 FYNNEI. The chain's CDR3 is CASSVDRVNTEAFF. CDR3 bases: TGTGCCAGCAGCGTGGACAGGGTAAACACTGAAGCTTTCTTT.

To note about this clone: A far larger clone is one base from this, pointing to a likely read error. The chain is built from TRBV7-9 and TRBJ2-7; TRBD1 aligns across 9 bases. The CDR3 is 15 residues long. The V gene's germline CDR1 is SEHNR and CDR2 FQNEAQ (reference sequence). V trimming: 1 base; J trimming: 5 bases; junction bases outside the gene matches: 6. CDR3 in amino acids: CASSLVQGATHEQYF. The CDR3 region has the DNA TGTGCCAGCAGCTTAGTACAGGGGGCGACCCACGAGCAGTACTTC.

This sequence joins TRBV6-6 and TRBJ2-7, with 7 bases that match TRBD2. This CDR3 has 15 residues. Germline trimming cut 7 bases from V and 4 bases from J; bases unmatched to any gene: 13. Germline CDR1 and CDR2: MNHNY and SVGAGI (reference sequence). The CDR3 sequence is CASTQGAGDGYEQYF. DNA of the CDR3: TGTGCCAGCACTCAAGGGGCGGGAGATGGGTACGAGCAGTACTTC.

The chain has TRBV10-3 and TRBJ2-5, with D possibly TRBD1 on 6 matching bases. V lost 4 bases and J 3 bases, leaving 9 bases between the germline ends. Germline V gene lookup returns CDR1 ENHRY and CDR2 SYGVKD. This CDR3 has 13 amino acids. Here the CDR3 DNA reads TGTGCCATCAGTGTACAGGGTGAAGAGACCCAGTACTTC. It is translated as CAISVQGEETQYF.

The gene calls are TRBV30 and TRBJ2-7; TRBD2 aligns across 7 bases. The ends lost 0 bases at V and 3 bases at J; junction bases unmatched: 8. The CDR3 loop spans 15 amino acids. Per germline, CDR1 GTSNPN and CDR2 SVGIG (reference sequence). The CDR3 is CAWSVSWEGHYEQYF. CDR3 coding DNA: TGTGCCTGGAGTGTATCGTGGGAGGGCCACTACGAGCAGTACTTC.

The chain links TRBV6-4 to TRBJ2-2; D gene uncertain. Trimming took 9 bases from V and 2 from J, leaving 13 bases between them. The germline V gene has CDR1 MRHNA and CDR2 SNTAGT. The CDR3 is 14 amino acids. Here the CDR3 reads CASRRHTNTGELFF. The CDR3 region has the DNA TGTGCCAGTCGGCGACATACAAACACCGGGGAGCTGTTTTTT.

CDR3 nucleotide sequence: TGTGCCAGCAGCTTTATAGGTTTTGGTGGGACTAGCACAGATACGCAGTATTTT. It codes for CASSFIGFGGTSTDTQYF. V and J are TRBV13 and TRBJ2-3; D possibly corresponds to TRBD2 (6 bases). V lost 3 bases and J 0 bases, leaving 19 bases between the germline ends. CDR1 and CDR2 from the germline V gene are PRHDT and FYEKMQ (reference sequence). The CDR3 is 18 amino acids.

Of note for this clone: It may be a read error: a sequence one base away is much more abundant. This chain joins TRBV5-5 and TRBJ2-7; no clear D gene. The germline V gene has CDR1 SGHKS and CDR2 YYEKEE (reference sequence). The CDR3 runs to 11 residues. Trimming took off 2 bases at V and 3 bases at J, with 3 bases between the two ends. The chain's CDR3 is CASSFHYEQYF. In DNA form, the CDR3 reads TGTGCCAGCAGCTTTCACTACGAGCAGTACTTC.

This clone was recorded once. The chain couples TRBV28 to TRBJ2-7; the D gene is possibly TRBD2 (6 bases). Per the germline V gene, CDR1 is MDHEN and CDR2 is SYDVKM. The CDR3 has 13 amino acids. V was pared by 3 bases and J by 3 bases, with 9 bases between. The chain's CDR3 is CASSLGGYYEQYF. The DNA of the CDR3 is TGTGCCAGCAGTTTGGGGGGATACTACGAGCAGTACTTC.

The chain links TRBV30 to TRBJ2-2; TRBD2 agrees at 10 bases. This CDR3 has 15 residues. The junction had 7 bases not matched to a gene; V was cut back by 2 bases and J by 7 bases. The germline CDR1 and CDR2 sequences are GTSNPN and SVGIG (reference sequence). The DNA of the CDR3 is TGTGCCTGGAGTATTACCCTAGCGGGAGACGGGGAGCTGTTTTTT. It specifies CAWSITLAGDGELFF.

This clone was observed at least ten times. This specimen includes other DNA sequences encoding the same CDR3. The V gene is TRBV25-1, the J gene TRBJ2-1; TRBD2 might be the D (5 bases). The CDR3 is 14 residues long. With 3 bases removed from V and 4 bases from J, the gap between germline ends came to 10 bases. CDR1 and CDR2 (germline): MGHDK, SYGVNS. The CDR3 DNA reads as TGTGCCAGCAGTGACAGCGGATCTTACAATGAGCAGTTCTTC. This gives the protein CASSDSGSYNEQFF. The entire variable domain, with the rest obtained from reference TRBV25-1 and TRBJ2-1, is as follows: EADIYQTPRYLVIGTGKKITLECSQTMGHDKMYWYQQDPGMELHLIHYSYGVNSTEKGDLSSESTVSRIRTEHFPLTLESARPSHTSQYLCASSDSGSYNEQFFGPGTRLTVL.

The chain combines TRBV11-1 with TRBJ2-1, with D possibly TRBD2 on 5 matching bases. CDR3 size: 15 residues. Germline CDR1 SGHAT, CDR2 FQDESV (reference sequence). The germline V and J ends were trimmed by 5 bases and 2 bases, with 13 bases remaining between them. CDR3 region: CASSVTRLTYNEQFF. For the CDR3, the DNA is TGTGCCAGCAGCGTAACTAGGTTAACCTACAATGAGCAGTTCTTC.

This chain joins TRBV2 and TRBJ2-3; unclear D gene. The CDR3 runs to 16 residues. Trimming cost V 1 base and J 0 bases, with 11 bases left between them. The germline gives CDR1 SNHLY, CDR2 FYNNEI. Here the CDR3 reads CASSEVTRTSTDTQYF. CDR3 DNA: TGTGCCAGCAGTGAAGTAACAAGAACTAGCACAGATACGCAGTATTTT.

The V gene is TRBV30, the J gene TRBJ1-2; no reliable D call. The germline V gene encodes CDR1 GTSNPN and CDR2 SVGIG (reference sequence). V was cut by 5 bases and J by 5 bases, with 15 bases left in between. The CDR3 loop spans 13 amino acids. The CDR3 spells CAWRSASIYGYTF. As DNA, the CDR3 is TGTGCCTGGCGTTCCGCGTCGATTTATGGCTACACCTTC.

As concerns this clone: The sample holds other DNA sequences that translate to the same CDR3. The DNA for the CDR3 is TGTGCCAGCAGCTTAGAACGGAACTCCTACGAGCAGTACTTC. Its protein is CASSLERNSYEQYF. V is TRBV7-2 and J is TRBJ2-7; the D is unclear. The V gene lost 1 base and the J gene lost 0 bases, with 7 bases spanning the gap. The CDR3 has 14 amino acids. The germline V gene encodes CDR1 SGHTA and CDR2 FQGNSA.

This clone has more than one count but fewer than ten. The rearrangement uses TRBV5-4 and TRBJ2-3; 7 nucleotides line up with TRBD1. The length of the CDR3 is 16 residues. Trimming at V came to 4 bases and at J to 0 bases, leaving 8 bases not matched to a gene. Germline CDR1 is SGHNT and CDR2 is YYREEE (reference sequence). CDR3 region: CASSPQQGPSTDTQYF. CDR3 DNA: TGTGCCAGCAGCCCCCAACAGGGGCCAAGCACAGATACGCAGTATTTT.

This clone was seen more than once but under ten times. One junction end does not reproduce the germline sequence, and a read error may be involved. The J gene is TRBJ1-4, the V gene TRBV11-2; D ambiguous. Per the germline V gene, CDR1 is SGHAT and CDR2 is FQNNGV. This CDR3 has 14 residues. In nucleotides, the CDR3 is TGTGCCAACAGCTTAGGATCCGGCCATGAAAAACTGTTTTTT. It yields the protein CANSLGSGHEKLFF.

V is TRBV28 and J is TRBJ2-7; D perhaps matches TRBD1 (6 bases). The CDR3 loop spans 14 amino acids. Germline CDR1 and CDR2: MDHEN and SYDVKM. V dropped 7 bases and J dropped 4 bases, with 17 bases sitting between them. The CDR3 region is CASTPQGVRYEQYF. In nucleotides, the CDR3 is TGTGCCAGCACCCCACAGGGAGTAAGGTACGAGCAGTACTTC.

This chain joins TRBV29-1 and TRBJ1-2, with 8 bases aligning to TRBD1. The trim removed 7 bases at V and 5 bases at J, leaving 15 bases unmatched. The CDR3 contains 15 residues. Germline values: CDR1 SQVTM, CDR2 ANQGSEA. CDR3 sequence reads: CSAGGQGAVGYGYTF. In nucleotides, the CDR3 is TGCAGCGCAGGCGGACAGGGCGCCGTAGGATATGGCTACACCTTC.

As to this clone: Possible read error: a much larger clone is one base away. The rearrangement links TRBV7-2 to TRBJ2-5; D is perhaps TRBD1 (5 bases). This CDR3 comprises 13 residues. The V end was cut by 1 base, the J end by 4 bases, with 7 bases between. Looked up from germline, CDR1 is SGHTA and CDR2 is FQGNSA. The CDR3 DNA is TGTGCCAGCAGCTTAGTTAGGGGAGAGACCCAGTACTTC. Its protein is CASSLVRGETQYF.